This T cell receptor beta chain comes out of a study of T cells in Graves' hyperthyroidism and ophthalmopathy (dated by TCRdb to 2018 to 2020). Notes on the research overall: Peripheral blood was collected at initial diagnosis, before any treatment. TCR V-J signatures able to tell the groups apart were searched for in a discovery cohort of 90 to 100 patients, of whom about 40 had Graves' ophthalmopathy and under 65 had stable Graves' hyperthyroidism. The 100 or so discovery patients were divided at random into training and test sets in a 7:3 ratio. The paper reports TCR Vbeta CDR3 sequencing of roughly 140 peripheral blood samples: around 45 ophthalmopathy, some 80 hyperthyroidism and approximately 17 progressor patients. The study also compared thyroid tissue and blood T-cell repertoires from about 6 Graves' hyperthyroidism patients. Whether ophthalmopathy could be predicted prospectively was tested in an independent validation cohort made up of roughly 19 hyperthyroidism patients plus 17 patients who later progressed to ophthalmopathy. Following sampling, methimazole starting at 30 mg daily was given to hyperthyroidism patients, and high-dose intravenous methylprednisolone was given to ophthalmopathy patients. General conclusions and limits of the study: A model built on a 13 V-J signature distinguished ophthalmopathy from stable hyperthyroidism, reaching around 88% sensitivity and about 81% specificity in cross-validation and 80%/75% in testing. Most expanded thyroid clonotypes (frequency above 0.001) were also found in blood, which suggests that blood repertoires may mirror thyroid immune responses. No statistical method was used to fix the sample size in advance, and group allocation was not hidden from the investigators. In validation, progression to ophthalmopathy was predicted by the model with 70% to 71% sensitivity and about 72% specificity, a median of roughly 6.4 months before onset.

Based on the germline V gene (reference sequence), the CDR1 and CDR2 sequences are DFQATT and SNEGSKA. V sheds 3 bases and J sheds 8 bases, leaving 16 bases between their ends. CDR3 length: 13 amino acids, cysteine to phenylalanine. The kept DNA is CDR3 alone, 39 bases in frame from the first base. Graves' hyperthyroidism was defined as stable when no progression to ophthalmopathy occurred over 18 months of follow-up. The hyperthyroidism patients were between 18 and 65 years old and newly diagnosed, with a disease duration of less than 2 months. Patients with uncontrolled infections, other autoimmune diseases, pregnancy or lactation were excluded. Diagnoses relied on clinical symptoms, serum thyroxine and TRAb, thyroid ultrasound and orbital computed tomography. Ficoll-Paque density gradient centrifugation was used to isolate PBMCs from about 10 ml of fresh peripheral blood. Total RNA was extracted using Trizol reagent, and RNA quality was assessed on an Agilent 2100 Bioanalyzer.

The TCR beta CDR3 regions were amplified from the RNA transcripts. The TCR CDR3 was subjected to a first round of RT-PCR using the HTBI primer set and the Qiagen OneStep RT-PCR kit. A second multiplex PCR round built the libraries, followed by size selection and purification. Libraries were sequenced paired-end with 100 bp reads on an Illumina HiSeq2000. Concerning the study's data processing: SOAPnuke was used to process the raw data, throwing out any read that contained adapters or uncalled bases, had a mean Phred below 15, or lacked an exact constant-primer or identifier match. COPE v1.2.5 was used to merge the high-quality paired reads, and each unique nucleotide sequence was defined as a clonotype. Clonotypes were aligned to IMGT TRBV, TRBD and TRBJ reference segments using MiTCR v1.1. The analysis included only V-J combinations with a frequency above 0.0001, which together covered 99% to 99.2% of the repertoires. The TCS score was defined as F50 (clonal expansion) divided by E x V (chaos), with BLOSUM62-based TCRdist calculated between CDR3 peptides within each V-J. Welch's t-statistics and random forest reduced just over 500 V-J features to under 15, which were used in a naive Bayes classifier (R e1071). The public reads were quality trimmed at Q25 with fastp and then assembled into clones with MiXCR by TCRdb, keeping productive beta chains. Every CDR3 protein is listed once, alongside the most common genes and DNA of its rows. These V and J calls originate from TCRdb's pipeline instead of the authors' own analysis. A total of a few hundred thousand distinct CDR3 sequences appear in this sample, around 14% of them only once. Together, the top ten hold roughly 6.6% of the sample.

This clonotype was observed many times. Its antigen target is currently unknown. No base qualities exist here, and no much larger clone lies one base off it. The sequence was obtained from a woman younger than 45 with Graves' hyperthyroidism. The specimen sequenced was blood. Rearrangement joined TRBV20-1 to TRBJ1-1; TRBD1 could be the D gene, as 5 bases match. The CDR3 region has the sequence CSARTGTPIEAFF. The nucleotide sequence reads TGCAGTGCTAGGACCGGGACCCCGATAGAAGCTTTCTTT.